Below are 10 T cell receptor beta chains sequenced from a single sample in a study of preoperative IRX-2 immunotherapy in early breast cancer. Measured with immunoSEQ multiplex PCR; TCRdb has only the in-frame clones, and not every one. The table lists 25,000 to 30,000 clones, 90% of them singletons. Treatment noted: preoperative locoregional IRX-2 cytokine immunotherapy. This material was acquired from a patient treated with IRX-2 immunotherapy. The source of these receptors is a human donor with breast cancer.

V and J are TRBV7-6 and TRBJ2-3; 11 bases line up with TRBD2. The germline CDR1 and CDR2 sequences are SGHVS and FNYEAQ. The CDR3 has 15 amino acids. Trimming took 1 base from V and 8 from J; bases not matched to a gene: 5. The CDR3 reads CASSLVSGGAGTQYF. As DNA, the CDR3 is TGTGCCAGCAGCTTAGTTAGCGGGGGGGCCGGTACGCAGTATTTT.

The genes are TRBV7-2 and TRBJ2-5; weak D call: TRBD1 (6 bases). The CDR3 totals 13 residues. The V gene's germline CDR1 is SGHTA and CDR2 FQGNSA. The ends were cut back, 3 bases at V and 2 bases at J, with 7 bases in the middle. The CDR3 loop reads CASSFGQQETQYF. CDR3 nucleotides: TGTGCCAGCAGCTTCGGACAGCAAGAGACCCAGTACTTC.

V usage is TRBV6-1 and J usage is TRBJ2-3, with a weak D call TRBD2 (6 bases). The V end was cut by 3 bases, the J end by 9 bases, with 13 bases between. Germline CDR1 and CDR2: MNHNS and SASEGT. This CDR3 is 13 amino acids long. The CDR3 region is CASSDRGKWTQYF. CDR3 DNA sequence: TGTGCCAGCAGTGATCGGGGGAAATGGACGCAGTATTTT.

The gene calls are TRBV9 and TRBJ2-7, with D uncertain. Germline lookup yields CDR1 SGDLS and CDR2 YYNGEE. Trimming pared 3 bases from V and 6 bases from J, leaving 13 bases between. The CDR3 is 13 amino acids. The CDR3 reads CASSELVGSEQYF. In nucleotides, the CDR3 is TGTGCCAGCAGCGAGCTCGTGGGGTCCGAGCAGTACTTC. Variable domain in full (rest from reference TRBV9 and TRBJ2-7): DSGVTQTPKHLITATGQRVTLRCSPRSGDLSVYWYQQSLDQGLQFLIQYYNGEERAKGNILERFSAQQFPDLHSELNLSSLELGDSALYFCASSELVGSEQYFGPGTRLTVT.

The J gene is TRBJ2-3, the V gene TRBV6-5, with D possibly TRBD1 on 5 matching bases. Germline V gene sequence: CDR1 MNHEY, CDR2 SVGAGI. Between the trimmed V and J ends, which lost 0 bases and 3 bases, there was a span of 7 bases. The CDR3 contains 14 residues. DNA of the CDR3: TGTGCCAGCAGTTACTCCTCAGGGACAGATACGCAGTATTTT. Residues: CASSYSSGTDTQYF.

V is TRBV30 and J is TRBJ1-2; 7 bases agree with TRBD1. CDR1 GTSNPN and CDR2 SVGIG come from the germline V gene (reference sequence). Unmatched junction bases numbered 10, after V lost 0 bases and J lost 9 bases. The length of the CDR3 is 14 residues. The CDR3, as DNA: TGTGCCTGGAGTGTACTACAGGGGACCTTGAGCTACACCTTC. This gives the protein CAWSVLQGTLSYTF.

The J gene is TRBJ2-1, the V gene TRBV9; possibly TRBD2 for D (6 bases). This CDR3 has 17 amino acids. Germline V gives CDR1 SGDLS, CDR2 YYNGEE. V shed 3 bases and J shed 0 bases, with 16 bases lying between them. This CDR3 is CASSALHGGSSYNEQFF. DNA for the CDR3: TGTGCCAGCAGCGCCCTTCATGGGGGGAGCTCCTACAATGAGCAGTTCTTC.

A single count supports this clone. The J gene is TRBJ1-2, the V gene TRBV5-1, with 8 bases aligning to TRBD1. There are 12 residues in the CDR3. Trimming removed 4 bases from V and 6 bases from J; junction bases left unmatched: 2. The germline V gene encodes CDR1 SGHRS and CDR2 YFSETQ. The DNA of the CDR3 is TGCGCCAGCAGCCTGGACAGGGATGGCTACACCTTC. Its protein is CASSLDRDGYTF.

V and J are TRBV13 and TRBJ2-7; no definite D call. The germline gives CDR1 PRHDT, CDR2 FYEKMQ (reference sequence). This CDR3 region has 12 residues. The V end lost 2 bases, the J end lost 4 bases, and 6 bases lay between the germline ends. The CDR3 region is CASSLWGYEQYF. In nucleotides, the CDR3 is TGTGCCAGCAGCTTATGGGGTTACGAGCAGTACTTC.

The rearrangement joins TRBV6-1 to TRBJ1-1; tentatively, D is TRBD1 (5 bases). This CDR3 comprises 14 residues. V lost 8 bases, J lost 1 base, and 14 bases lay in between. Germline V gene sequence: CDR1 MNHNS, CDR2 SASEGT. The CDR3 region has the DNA TGTGCCAGCGGGGCCCGTCAGAGGAACACTGAAGCTTTCTTT. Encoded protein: CASGARQRNTEAFF.